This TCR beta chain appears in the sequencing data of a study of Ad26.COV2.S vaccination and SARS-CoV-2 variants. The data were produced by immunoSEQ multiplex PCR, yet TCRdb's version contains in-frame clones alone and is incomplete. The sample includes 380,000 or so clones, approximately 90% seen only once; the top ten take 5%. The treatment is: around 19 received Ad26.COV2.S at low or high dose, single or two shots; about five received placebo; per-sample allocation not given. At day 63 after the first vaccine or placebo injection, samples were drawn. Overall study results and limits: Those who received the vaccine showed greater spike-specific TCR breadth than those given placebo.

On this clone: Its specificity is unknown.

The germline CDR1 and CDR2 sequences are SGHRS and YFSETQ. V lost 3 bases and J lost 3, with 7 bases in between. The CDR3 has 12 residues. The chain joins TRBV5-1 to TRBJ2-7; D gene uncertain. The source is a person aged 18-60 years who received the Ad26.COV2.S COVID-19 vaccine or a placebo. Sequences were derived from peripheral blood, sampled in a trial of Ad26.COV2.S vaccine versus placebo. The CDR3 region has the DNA TGCGCCAGCAGCTCGGGCCACTACGAGCAGTACTTC. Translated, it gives CASSSGHYEQYF.